This TCR beta chain stems from a study of human T cells and chemical hapten exposure. About the study: From small differences in pooled library volume came most of the variation in per-sample TCR yields.

Indicated time point: patch test 1, 2 weeks after DPC sensitization. Treatment meaning: therapeutic diphenylcyclopropenone sensitization with weekly scalp DPC. This clonotype was counted at least ten times. From the RACE reads, TCRdb called clonotypes with MiXCR, one entry per CDR3 protein. The table lists about 90,000 distinct CDR3 sequences, roughly a tenth of them singletons. CDR3 length: 14 amino acids. V was pared by 1 base and J by 4 bases, with 2 bases of the junction left unmatched. Germline values: CDR1 MGHRA, CDR2 YSYEKL. Sequencing was performed on whole blood, taken in connection with sensitization to the hapten diphenylcyclopropenone (DPC). The source of this sequence is a man between 40 and 49 years old with alopecia areata. Some clones in this sample may be carry-over from other donors' samples. The chain combines TRBV4-1 with TRBJ1-1, with TRBD1 matching over 8 bases. The CDR3 nucleotides read TGCGCCAGCAGCCAAGGGGGACAGGTCACTGAAGCTTTCTTT. Protein sequence: CASSQGGQVTEAFF.